This T cell receptor beta chain is drawn from a study of blood T cell repertoires in COVID-19. Whole-study context: Samples of COVID-19 (acute and convalescent) were obtained from the United States, Italy and Spain. T cells, B-cell-depleted T cells, or PBMCs supplied cDNA or gDNA.

In the original processing: Nucleated cell counts were estimated from reference gene primer amplification. TCRdb keeps only in-frame clones here, not all; method: immunoSEQ multiplex PCR. That table furnishes V, J and clone size, whereas the DNA furnished D and trimming. The sample shows some 60,000 clones, about 76% of them seen only once. V lost 5 bases to trimming and J lost 0 bases, with 11 bases between them. Germline loops: CDR1 LNHDA, CDR2 SQIVND (reference sequence). The CDR3 extends over 15 amino acids. The chain is built from TRBV19 and TRBJ2-1, with D possibly being TRBD1 (5 bases). The sample consisted of peripheral blood. The clonotype originates from a woman older than 75 with active or convalescent COVID-19. In DNA form, the CDR3 reads TGTGCCAGTAGTCCCGACAGAAGCTCCTACAATGAGCAGTTCTTC. Protein: CASSPDRSSYNEQFF.